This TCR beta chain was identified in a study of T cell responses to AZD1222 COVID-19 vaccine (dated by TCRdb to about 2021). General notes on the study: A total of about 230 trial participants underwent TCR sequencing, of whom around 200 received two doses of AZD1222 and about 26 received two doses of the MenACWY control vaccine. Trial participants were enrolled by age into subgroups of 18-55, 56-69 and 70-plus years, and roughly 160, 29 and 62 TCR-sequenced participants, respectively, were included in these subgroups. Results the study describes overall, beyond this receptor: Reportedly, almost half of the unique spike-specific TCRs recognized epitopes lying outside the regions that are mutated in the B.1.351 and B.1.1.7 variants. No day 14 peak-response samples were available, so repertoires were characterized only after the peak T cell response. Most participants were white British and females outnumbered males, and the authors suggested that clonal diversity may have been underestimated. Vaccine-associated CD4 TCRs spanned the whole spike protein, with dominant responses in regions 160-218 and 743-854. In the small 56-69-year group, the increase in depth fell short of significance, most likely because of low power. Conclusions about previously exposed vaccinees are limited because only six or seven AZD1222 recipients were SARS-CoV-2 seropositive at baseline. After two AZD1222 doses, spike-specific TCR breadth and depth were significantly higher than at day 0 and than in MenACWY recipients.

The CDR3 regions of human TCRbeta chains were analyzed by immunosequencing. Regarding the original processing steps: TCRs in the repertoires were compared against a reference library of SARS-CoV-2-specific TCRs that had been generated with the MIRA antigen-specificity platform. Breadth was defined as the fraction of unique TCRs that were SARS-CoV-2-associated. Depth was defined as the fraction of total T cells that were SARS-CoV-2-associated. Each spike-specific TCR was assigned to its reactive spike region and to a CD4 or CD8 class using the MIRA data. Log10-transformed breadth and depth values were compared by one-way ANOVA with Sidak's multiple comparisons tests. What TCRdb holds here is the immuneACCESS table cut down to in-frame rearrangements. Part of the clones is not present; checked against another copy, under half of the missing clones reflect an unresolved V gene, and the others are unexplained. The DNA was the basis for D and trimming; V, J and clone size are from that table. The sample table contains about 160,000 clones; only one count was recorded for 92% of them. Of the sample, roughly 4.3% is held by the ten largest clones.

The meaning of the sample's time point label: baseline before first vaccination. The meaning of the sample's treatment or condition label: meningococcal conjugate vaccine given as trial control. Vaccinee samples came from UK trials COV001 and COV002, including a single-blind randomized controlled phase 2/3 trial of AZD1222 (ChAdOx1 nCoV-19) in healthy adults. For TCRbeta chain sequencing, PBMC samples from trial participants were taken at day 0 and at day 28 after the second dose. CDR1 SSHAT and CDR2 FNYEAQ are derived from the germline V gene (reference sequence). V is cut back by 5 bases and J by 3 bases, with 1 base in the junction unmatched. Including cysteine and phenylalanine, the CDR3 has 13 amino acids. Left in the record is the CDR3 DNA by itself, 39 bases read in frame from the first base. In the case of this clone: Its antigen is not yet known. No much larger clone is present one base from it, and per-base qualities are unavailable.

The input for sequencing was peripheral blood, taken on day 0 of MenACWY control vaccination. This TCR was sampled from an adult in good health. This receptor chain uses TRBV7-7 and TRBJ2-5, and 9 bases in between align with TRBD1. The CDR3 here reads CASSRDREETQYF. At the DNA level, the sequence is TGTGCCAGCAGCCGGGACAGGGAAGAGACCCAGTACTTC.